This T cell receptor beta chain was sequenced during a study of T cell responses to AZD1222 COVID-19 vaccine. Using immunoSEQ multiplex PCR, the repertoire was profiled, and TCRdb retains in-frame clones only, with some absent. This table holds 160,000 or so clones, about 85% found once. Notes on the study in general: Repertoires were collected only later (after the peak T cell response had occurred).

For this clone: Its antigen is unidentified.

This CDR3 has 14 residues. The J segment lost 4 bases and the V segment lost 3 bases, leaving 5 bases of the junction unmatched. The germline V gene has CDR1 KGHSH and CDR2 LQKENI. The genes are TRBV18 and TRBJ1-2; 7 nucleotides agree with TRBD1. Sample: peripheral blood, taken after recovery from COVID-19. The clonotype was recovered from an adult who had recovered from COVID-19. The CDR3 is CASSPGQALYGYTF. CDR3 coding DNA: TGTGCCAGCTCACCCGGACAGGCCCTCTATGGCTACACCTTC.